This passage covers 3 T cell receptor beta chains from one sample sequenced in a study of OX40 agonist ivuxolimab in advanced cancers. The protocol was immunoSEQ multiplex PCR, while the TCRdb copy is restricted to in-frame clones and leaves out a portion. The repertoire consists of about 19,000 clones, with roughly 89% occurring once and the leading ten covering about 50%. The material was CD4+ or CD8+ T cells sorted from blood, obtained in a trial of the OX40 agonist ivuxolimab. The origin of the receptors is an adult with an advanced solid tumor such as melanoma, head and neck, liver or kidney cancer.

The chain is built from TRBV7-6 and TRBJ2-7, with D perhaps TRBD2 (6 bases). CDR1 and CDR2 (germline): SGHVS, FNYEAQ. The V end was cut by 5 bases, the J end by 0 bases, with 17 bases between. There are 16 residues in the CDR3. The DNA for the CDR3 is TGTGCCAGCAGCCTGGCTGGGACTTCGAGCTCCTACGAGCAGTACTTC. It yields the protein CASSLAGTSSSYEQYF.

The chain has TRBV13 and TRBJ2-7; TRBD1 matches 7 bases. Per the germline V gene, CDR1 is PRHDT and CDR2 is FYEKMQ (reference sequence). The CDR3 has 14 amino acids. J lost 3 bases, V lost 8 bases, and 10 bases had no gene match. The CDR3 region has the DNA TGTGCCAGCGGGCTCCGGGACAGACACTACGAGCAGTACTTC. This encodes CASGLRDRHYEQYF.

The CDR3 bases are TGTGCCATCAACCCCAGGAGCTCCTACGAGCAGTACTTC. It specifies CAINPRSSYEQYF. This chain uses TRBV7-9 with TRBJ2-7; D is uncertain. V was shortened by 10 bases and J by 0 bases, with 13 bases between the two germline ends. Germline V gene data show CDR1 as SEHNR and CDR2 as FQNEAQ (reference sequence). The CDR3 runs to 13 residues.